The 6 T cell receptor beta chains in this list originate from one sample, sequenced in a study of persistence of HIV-infected CD4 T cells. This was the immunoSEQ version 4 assay in survey mode. Sequenced by immunoSEQ multiplex PCR; TCRdb stores in-frame clones only, minus some. Found here are about 60,000 clones, roughly 77% of them singletons; the top ten hold around 1.7%. The stimulus was an HIV-1 Gag 15-mer peptide pool, 0.8 to 1 ug/peptide/mL. CD40L-negative CD69-negative CD45RO-high memory CD4+ T cells were sorted as populations depleted of antigen-responding cells. These receptors' targets are unknown. Sequences were derived from CD4+ T cells sorted from PBMCs after approximately 19-hour stimulation, sampled from a patient who received antiretroviral therapy. The receptors originated from an adult man with HIV who was CMV-seropositive.

V and J are TRBV27 and TRBJ1-2; D is unresolved. With 0 bases removed from V and 6 bases from J, the gap between germline ends came to 17 bases. The CDR3 is made up of 16 amino acids. Germline V gene sequence: CDR1 MNHEY, CDR2 SMNVEV (reference sequence). The CDR3: CASSLSSGVLRDGYTF. CDR3 bases: TGTGCCAGCAGTTTATCATCAGGAGTCTTGCGGGATGGCTACACCTTC.

This clone came up a few times. The chain employs TRBV27 and TRBJ2-7; 9 nucleotides agree with TRBD1. The CDR3 spans 15 residues. Germline V CDR1 and CDR2: MNHEY, SMNVEV (reference sequence). After removal of 3 bases from V and 3 bases from J, the junction contained 6 bases not matched to a gene. This CDR3 reads CASSLTGTGIYEQYF. The CDR3 DNA reads TGTGCCAGCAGTTTGACCGGGACAGGGATCTACGAGCAGTACTTC.

The rearrangement links TRBV13 to TRBJ2-7; 7 bases map to TRBD2. In germline, CDR1 is PRHDT, CDR2 FYEKMQ (reference sequence). Trimming took 4 bases from V and 1 from J; bases not matched to a gene: 1. The CDR3 is made up of 13 amino acids. The CDR3 DNA sequence: TGTGCCAGCAGCTGGGGAGGGTCCTACGAGCAGTACTTC. As protein: CASSWGGSYEQYF.

This clone has just a few counts. This sample also contains other DNA sequences that code for the same CDR3. V and J are TRBV3-1 (or the pseudogene TRBV3-2) and TRBJ1-1; D gene uncertain. Trimming pared 2 bases from V and 8 bases from J, leaving 6 bases between. CDR1 is LGHDT and CDR2 is YNNKEL in the germline V gene (reference sequence). The CDR3 sequence is 11 residues long. CDR3 bases: TGTGCCAGCAGCCAATTGGGGGAAGCTTTCTTT. Its translation: CASSQLGEAFF.

This chain uses TRBV2 with TRBJ1-5, with D unclear. The CDR3 runs 12 residues. Germline CDR1 SNHLY, CDR2 FYNNEI. V was pared by 1 base and J by 7 bases, with 5 bases between. The CDR3 is CASSEERQPQHF. The CDR3 region has the DNA TGTGCCAGCAGTGAAGAACGACAGCCCCAGCATTTT.

CDR3 residues: CATGGFSGNTIYF. CDR3 nucleotide sequence: TGTGCCACGGGGGGCTTTTCTGGAAACACCATATATTTT. The V and J genes are TRBV28 and TRBJ1-3; D perhaps matches TRBD1 (6 bases). Germline V lookup: CDR1 MDHEN, CDR2 SYDVKM. The CDR3 is made up of 13 amino acids. V was cut by 10 bases and J by 1 base, with 11 bases left in between.